Presented here are 26 T cell receptor beta chains from one specimen sequenced in a study of shared clonotypes between healthy human individuals. Naive CD8 cells lacked CD45RO, underwent positive selection for CCR7 and left out terminally differentiated effector memory CD45RA+ cells. Clones were sequenced by immunoSEQ multiplex PCR, and TCRdb holds only the in-frame ones, with some missing. This sample carries around 2,000,000 clones, 85% to 95% of them seen once, and the ten largest clones take roughly 1%. Source material: naive CD8+ T cells sorted from blood. These receptors came from a man aged 18 to 29 in good health.

The chain employs TRBV9 and TRBJ2-1, with D possibly TRBD2 on 5 matching bases. The CDR3 length is 14 residues. V was clipped by 0 bases and J by 5 bases, with 9 bases between them. Per germline, CDR1 SGDLS and CDR2 YYNGEE. This chain's CDR3 is CASSVVGLHNEQFF. The CDR3 nucleotides read TGTGCCAGCAGCGTAGTCGGACTTCACAATGAGCAGTTCTTC.

V is TRBV29-1 and J is TRBJ2-1; unclear D gene. V lost 5 bases and J 3 bases, leaving 11 bases between the germline ends. Per the germline V gene, CDR1 is SQVTM and CDR2 is ANQGSEA. CDR3 length: 13 amino acids. CDR3 residues: CSVRTPFYNEQFF. The CDR3 DNA reads TGCAGCGTTAGAACGCCCTTCTACAATGAGCAGTTCTTC.

The V gene is TRBV6-1, the J gene TRBJ2-1; 10 bases are shared with TRBD2. Germline lookup yields CDR1 MNHNS and CDR2 SASEGT. This CDR3 has 16 amino acids. The ends lost 2 bases at V and 4 bases at J; junction bases unmatched: 5. The CDR3 bases are TGTGCCAGCAGTGAATTGGGGACTAGCGTATACAATGAGCAGTTCTTC. Its protein product is CASSELGTSVYNEQFF.

V and J are TRBV11-3 and TRBJ2-2; D gene unclear. The CDR3 has 14 residues. Trimming removed 3 bases at V and 1 base at J, with 6 bases between. CDR1 and CDR2 from the germline V gene are SGHNT and YENEEA. CDR3 nucleotides: TGTGCCAGCAGCTTGAACCAGAACACCGGGGAGCTGTTTTTT. Encoded protein: CASSLNQNTGELFF.

V gene TRBV11-1 combines with J gene TRBJ2-7; maybe TRBD2 (7 bases). The CDR3 covers 15 residues. V dropped 5 bases and J dropped 2 bases, with 16 bases sitting between them. Looked up from germline, CDR1 is SGHAT and CDR2 is FQDESV (reference sequence). The CDR3: CASSLGAGETYEQYF. CDR3 sequence (DNA): TGTGCCAGCAGCCTGGGGGCGGGGGAGACCTACGAGCAGTACTTC.

The V call is TRBV6-5, the J call TRBJ1-6; 9 nucleotides agree with TRBD1. Germline CDR1 is MNHEY and CDR2 is SVGAGI. CDR3 size: 15 residues. With 6 bases clipped from V and 9 bases from J, the junction kept 9 bases outside the gene matches. This CDR3 reads CASSSGTGTGSPLHF. CDR3 DNA: TGTGCCAGCAGCTCGGGGACAGGGACGGGTTCACCCCTCCACTTT.

This clone was detected only once. This chain links TRBV6-4 with TRBJ2-1; D gene uncertain. The V end was cut by 5 bases, the J end by 8 bases, with 16 bases between. Germline CDR1 and CDR2: MRHNA and SNTAGT. This CDR3 region has 14 residues. The CDR3, as DNA: TGTGCCAGCAGTCGAGTACAGCGATACGATGAGCAGTTCTTC. Its protein is CASSRVQRYDEQFF.

This chain joins TRBV18 and TRBJ2-3; 13 nucleotides match TRBD2. The germline gives CDR1 KGHSH, CDR2 LQKENI. J was trimmed by 2 bases and V by 1 base; bases with no gene match: 3. CDR3 length equals 17 residues. The CDR3 loop reads CASSPQGLAGPTDTQYF. The CDR3 nucleotides are TGTGCCAGCTCACCACAGGGACTAGCGGGACCCACAGATACGCAGTATTTT.

A note on this clone: This may arise from a read error, as a much more abundant clone is one base away. The chain combines TRBV2 with TRBJ1-1; D uncertain. The V end lost 6 bases, the J end lost 1 base, and 3 bases lay between the germline ends. Looked up from germline, CDR1 is SNHLY and CDR2 is FYNNEI. The CDR3 loop spans 11 amino acids. CDR3 bases: TGTGCCAGCAGGACGAACACTGAAGCTTTCTTT. It encodes CASRTNTEAFF.

The chain has TRBV4-2 and TRBJ2-1; 10 bases agree with TRBD2. Unmatched junction bases numbered 7, after V lost 3 bases and J lost 8 bases. Germline-derived CDR1 and CDR2 are LGHNA and YNFKEQ. CDR3 length: 15 residues. The DNA for the CDR3 is TGTGCCAGCAGCCAGGGGACCCTAGCGGGAGATGAGCAGTTCTTC. Translation: CASSQGTLAGDEQFF.

The gene calls are TRBV4-3 and TRBJ1-2, with D perhaps matching TRBD1 (5 bases). Looked up from germline, CDR1 is LGHNA and CDR2 is YSLEER. The CDR3 extends over 15 amino acids. Trimming pared 0 bases from V and 3 bases from J, leaving 11 bases between. As DNA, the CDR3 is TGCGCCAGCAGCCAAGACCCTGACAGTCACTATGGCTACACCTTC. Its protein product is CASSQDPDSHYGYTF.

This chain links TRBV29-1 with TRBJ2-7; D gene uncertain. CDR1 and CDR2 from the germline V gene are SQVTM and ANQGSEA. The CDR3 spans 14 residues. Trimming left V 5 bases short and J 0 bases short, with 14 bases between. The CDR3 loop reads CSVSGTSASYEQYF. In DNA, the CDR3 is TGCAGCGTTTCTGGTACATCCGCCTCCTACGAGCAGTACTTC.

The chain recombines TRBV18 with TRBJ2-1; D possibly matches TRBD1 or TRBD2 (5 bases each). This CDR3 comprises 13 residues. In germline, CDR1 is KGHSH, CDR2 LQKENI. V lost 0 bases and J lost 9, with 9 bases in between. DNA for the CDR3: TGTGCCAGCTCACCACCGGGGGTTACTGAGCAGTTCTTC. Encoded protein: CASSPPGVTEQFF.

This chain uses TRBV9 with TRBJ1-2; 12 bases are shared with TRBD1. Unmatched junction bases numbered 15, after V lost 3 bases and J lost 12 bases. CDR1 and CDR2 from the germline V gene are SGDLS and YYNGEE. The CDR3 is 16 amino acids. CDR3 residues: CASSAPGQGAMFGNTF. CDR3 DNA: TGTGCCAGCAGCGCCCCGGGACAGGGGGCGATGTTTGGTAACACCTTC.

The genes are TRBV9 and TRBJ2-7, with D perhaps being TRBD1 or TRBD2 (5 bases each). Trimming took 0 bases from V and 0 from J, leaving 13 bases between them. In germline, CDR1 is SGDLS, CDR2 YYNGEE. CDR3 size: 16 residues. The CDR3 here is CASSVGWGSLSYEQYF. DNA of the CDR3: TGTGCCAGCAGCGTAGGTTGGGGGTCTCTCTCCTACGAGCAGTACTTC.

The genes are TRBV28 and TRBJ1-2; no firm D call. Trimming pared 5 bases from V and 0 bases from J, leaving 10 bases between. Germline loops: CDR1 MDHEN, CDR2 SYDVKM. The CDR3 has 14 residues. The CDR3 DNA is TGTGCCAGCAGTCCGGGCATCGCTAACTATGGCTACACCTTC. The encoded protein is CASSPGIANYGYTF.

This chain joins TRBV28 and TRBJ2-1, with 13 nucleotides matching TRBD2. J lost 8 bases, V lost 7 bases, and 17 bases had no gene match. CDR3 length equals 18 residues. The germline V gene encodes CDR1 MDHEN and CDR2 SYDVKM. The CDR3 region has the DNA TGTGCCAGCACACTCGGGACAATTACTAGCGGGGGGGCTGATGAGCAGTTCTTC. Its protein is CASTLGTITSGGADEQFF.

The J gene is TRBJ2-1, the V gene TRBV5-4, with 9 bases matching TRBD1. The germline V gene encodes CDR1 SGHNT and CDR2 YYREEE (reference sequence). The CDR3 covers 15 residues. V lost 3 bases to trimming and J lost 8 bases; unmatched junction nucleotides: 9. The CDR3 spells CASSSQTGGWDEQFF. In nucleotides, the CDR3 is TGTGCCAGCAGCTCGCAAACAGGGGGCTGGGATGAGCAGTTCTTC.

The V call is TRBV5-6, the J call TRBJ2-3; 9 nucleotides agree with TRBD2. With 0 bases clipped from V and 6 bases from J, the junction kept 8 bases outside the gene matches. In germline, CDR1 is SGHDT, CDR2 YYEEEE. This CDR3 spans 16 amino acids. For the CDR3, the DNA is TGTGCCAGCAGCTTGGGACTAGCGGAAACCTCGGATACGCAGTATTTT. Translated: CASSLGLAETSDTQYF.

V usage is TRBV5-8 and J usage is TRBJ2-7; TRBD1 aligns across 7 bases. CDR1 is SGHTS and CDR2 is YDEGEE in the germline V gene. Germline trimming cut 2 bases from V and 6 bases from J; bases unmatched to any gene: 8. The CDR3 sequence is 14 residues long. The CDR3 protein is CASSFFLTGFEQYF. For the CDR3, the DNA is TGTGCCAGCAGCTTTTTTTTGACAGGGTTCGAGCAGTACTTC.

The chain joins TRBV27 to TRBJ1-6; the match to TRBD1 covers 8 bases. The V gene's germline CDR1 is MNHEY and CDR2 SMNVEV (reference sequence). Trimming took 5 bases from V and 10 from J; bases not matched to a gene: 10. This CDR3 has 15 amino acids. This CDR3 is CASSPQGARESPLHF. Here the CDR3 DNA reads TGTGCCAGCAGTCCCCAGGGGGCTCGGGAGTCACCCCTCCACTTT.

The chain is built from TRBV27 and TRBJ1-4, with 7 bases matching TRBD1. Germline assignment: CDR1 MNHEY and CDR2 SMNVEV (reference sequence). V lost 10 bases and J lost 4; bases outside the gene matches: 3. This CDR3 region has 12 residues. DNA of the CDR3: TGTGCCACGGGACAGATTAATGAAAAACTGTTTTTT. It yields the protein CATGQINEKLFF.

The chain carries TRBV27 and TRBJ1-5; D is unclear. Trimming removed 0 bases at V and 2 bases at J, with 11 bases between. The CDR3 is made up of 16 amino acids. CDR1 MNHEY and CDR2 SMNVEV come from the germline V gene (reference sequence). The CDR3 DNA sequence: TGTGCCAGCAGTTTATCTTACGCGAGCCGCAATCAGCCCCAGCATTTT. This translates into CASSLSYASRNQPQHF.

This chain joins TRBV11-2 and TRBJ2-3; 8 bases are a match to TRBD2. Germline V lookup: CDR1 SGHAT, CDR2 FQNNGV. The CDR3 consists of 16 residues. After removal of 5 bases from V and 6 bases from J, the junction contained 13 bases not matched to a gene. The CDR3 DNA reads as TGTGCCAGCAGCCGATCCGCGCGGGGGGCGGGGGATACGCAGTATTTT. Protein sequence: CASSRSARGAGDTQYF. The entire variable domain, with the rest obtained from reference TRBV11-2 and TRBJ2-3, is as follows: EAGVAQSPRYKIIEKRQSVAFWCNPISGHATLYWYQQILGQGPKLLIQFQNNGVVDDSQLPKDRFSAERLKGVDSTLKIQPAKLEDSAVYLCASSRSARGAGDTQYFGPGTRLTVL.

The rearrangement joins TRBV4-2 to TRBJ2-5, with 8 bases matching TRBD2. Looked up from germline, CDR1 is LGHNA and CDR2 is YNFKEQ. This CDR3 is 15 amino acids long. The V and J ends lost 0 bases and 3 bases, in that order; junction bases with no gene match: 3. The CDR3 bases are TGTGCCAGCAGCCAAGAATCACTAGCGGAAGAGACCCAGTACTTC. It encodes CASSQESLAEETQYF.

About this clone: The sample contains more than one DNA sequence encoding this CDR3. The V and J genes are TRBV2 and TRBJ1-1; D is ambiguous. The CDR3 totals 13 residues. With 3 bases removed from V and 2 bases from J, the gap between germline ends came to 7 bases. The germline gives CDR1 SNHLY, CDR2 FYNNEI. CDR3 DNA sequence: TGTGCCAGCAGTGATTGGGGAAACACTGAAGCTTTCTTT. Protein sequence: CASSDWGNTEAFF.